The 9 T cell receptor beta chains listed next were all sequenced from one sample in a study of cytomegalovirus exposure and HLA in healthy donors. The primer mix had 60 Vbeta and 13 Jbeta primers. Produced via immunoSEQ multiplex PCR; TCRdb's table is partial and in-frame only. Of under 120,000 clones detected, more than 60% appear once; the ten largest clones hold 5.2%. Sequenced: PBMCs. These receptors were taken from a female donor in good health and CMV-seropositive.

The V call is TRBV2, the J call TRBJ1-5; the D is unclear. The CDR3 is 14 amino acids. CDR1 is SNHLY and CDR2 is FYNNEI in the germline V gene. Between the trimmed V and J ends, which lost 5 bases and 0 bases, there was a span of 8 bases. The CDR3 nucleotides are TGTGCCAGCAGTAACCAGGTTAGCAATCAGCCCCAGCATTTT. Amino acids: CASSNQVSNQPQHF.

V gene TRBV7-9 combines with J gene TRBJ1-5; a possible D gene is TRBD1 (6 bases). CDR1 is SEHNR and CDR2 is FQNEAQ in the germline V gene (reference sequence). Trimming took off 5 bases at V and 1 base at J, with 12 bases between the two ends. This CDR3 has 15 amino acids. CDR3 bases: TGTGCCAGCAGCCCACACGGACAGAGCAATCAGCCCCAGCATTTT. Protein product: CASSPHGQSNQPQHF. Variable domain in full (rest from reference TRBV7-9 and TRBJ1-5): DTGVSQNPRHKITKRGQNVTFRCDPISEHNRLYWYRQTLGQGPEFLTYFQNEAQLEKSRLLSDRFSAERPKGSFSTLEIQRTEQGDSAMYLCASSPHGQSNQPQHFGDGTRLSIL.

This clone was detected only once. V usage is TRBV5-4 and J usage is TRBJ2-3; TRBD2 aligns across 14 bases. The CDR3 covers 18 residues. With V trimmed by 2 bases and J by 3 bases, 8 bases remained unmatched. CDR1 SGHNT and CDR2 YYREEE come from the germline V gene (reference sequence). CDR3 sequence (DNA): TGTGCCAGCAGCTTAATGACCGGGACTAGCGGGAGAACAGATACGCAGTATTTT. Protein product: CASSLMTGTSGRTDTQYF. Full variable domain (outside the CDR3, taken from reference TRBV5-4 and TRBJ2-3): ETGVTQSPTHLIKTRGQQVTLRCSSQSGHNTVSWYQQALGQGPQFIFQYYREEENGRGNFPPRFSGLQFPNYSSELNVNALELDDSALYLCASSLMTGTSGRTDTQYFGPGTRLTVL.

This sequence joins TRBV4-1 and TRBJ2-4; tentatively, D is TRBD1 (6 bases). Trimming left V 4 bases short and J 0 bases short, with 13 bases between. Germline V gene lookup returns CDR1 MGHRA and CDR2 YSYEKL. The CDR3 totals 16 residues. CDR3 nucleotides: TGCGCCAGCAGCCCCCCGGGACATAGAGCCAAAAACATTCAGTACTTC. It is translated as CASSPPGHRAKNIQYF.

V gene TRBV30 combines with J gene TRBJ1-5; 7 bases match TRBD1. Germline lookup yields CDR1 GTSNPN and CDR2 SVGIG (reference sequence). J was trimmed by 6 bases and V by 1 base; bases with no gene match: 12. CDR3 length: 16 amino acids. The CDR3 DNA sequence: TGTGCCTGGAGTGGAGGGGGCTATGGGGTGAGTCAGCCCCAGCATTTT. It yields the protein CAWSGGGYGVSQPQHF.

This sequence joins TRBV5-8 and TRBJ1-1, with unresolved D. This CDR3 region has 14 residues. The germline gives CDR1 SGHTS, CDR2 YDEGEE. The V end was cut by 0 bases, the J end by 5 bases, with 11 bases between. CDR3 nucleotides: TGTGCCAGCAGCTTGGATATCGGTTGGACTGAAGCTTTCTTT. Its protein is CASSLDIGWTEAFF.

The J gene is TRBJ2-1, the V gene TRBV28; D gene ambiguous. CDR3 length: 12 amino acids. Trimming removed 2 bases from V and 8 bases from J, with 7 bases in between. CDR1 and CDR2 (germline): MDHEN, SYDVKM. The CDR3 DNA follows: TGTGCCAGCAGTTTACTGGCCGATGAGCAGTTCTTC. Its protein is CASSLLADEQFF.

The V gene is TRBV7-9, the J gene TRBJ1-2; TRBD1 aligns across 7 bases. CDR1 is SEHNR, CDR2 FQNEAQ, per germline (reference sequence). CDR3 length equals 15 residues. Germline trimming cut 1 base from V and 4 bases from J; bases unmatched to any gene: 6. The CDR3 region is CASSLDRGLIYGYTF. The CDR3 coding sequence is TGTGCCAGCAGCTTAGATAGGGGGCTGATCTATGGCTACACCTTC.

This chain links TRBV5-1 with TRBJ2-1, with D possibly TRBD2 on 5 matching bases. Germline V gene lookup returns CDR1 SGHRS and CDR2 YFSETQ. The CDR3 has 16 residues. The V gene lost 0 bases and the J gene lost 4 bases, with 14 bases spanning the gap. The chain's CDR3 is CASSLVPTRSYNEQFF. Here the CDR3 DNA reads TGCGCCAGCAGCTTGGTCCCTACTAGATCTTACAATGAGCAGTTCTTC.